This is a list of T cell receptor beta chains from one sample in a study of T cell responses to AZD1222 COVID-19 vaccine. Generated by immunoSEQ multiplex PCR, the TCRdb table keeps only in-frame clones and is missing some. The sample includes about 100,000 clones, about 90% of them seen just once. Sequencing was performed on peripheral blood, taken on day 0 of MenACWY control vaccination. These receptors were obtained from an adult in good health. Both conserved end residues are part of each CDR3. Each record gives: V gene, D gene, clone size, J gene, CDR3 protein, CDR3 DNA. A D gene is named only where the DNA matches it firmly. Rows give clone size only sometimes, using once, few, many, or a class for an expanded clone.

v_call: TRBV28; d_call: TRBD1; clone_size: NA; j_call: TRBJ2-7; cdr3_aa: CASSLRQGALYEQYF; cdr3_nt: TGTGCCAGCAGTTTACGCCAGGGGGCCCTCTACGAGCAGTACTTC
v_call: TRBV21-1; d_call: NA; clone_size: NA; j_call: TRBJ2-1; cdr3_aa: CASSKALPGPNYNEQFF; cdr3_nt: TGTGCCAGCAGCAAAGCGCTCCCGGGCCCAAATTACAATGAGCAGTTCTTC
v_call: TRBV5-4; d_call: TRBD2; clone_size: NA; j_call: TRBJ2-2; cdr3_aa: CASSLGVSGVTGELFF; cdr3_nt: TGTGCCAGCAGCTTGGGGGTTAGCGGGGTCACCGGGGAGCTGTTTTTT
v_call: TRBV19; d_call: TRBD1; clone_size: NA; j_call: TRBJ1-4; cdr3_aa: CASSSRQGGDEKLFF; cdr3_nt: TGTGCCAGTAGTTCGCGACAGGGTGGAGATGAAAAACTGTTTTTT
v_call: TRBV2; d_call: TRBD2; clone_size: NA; j_call: TRBJ2-3; cdr3_aa: CASSRLAGGTDTQYF; cdr3_nt: TGTGCCAGCAGCAGACTAGCGGGGGGCACAGATACGCAGTATTTT
v_call: TRBV24-1; d_call: NA; clone_size: few; j_call: TRBJ2-3; cdr3_aa: CATSDSAYRADTQYF; cdr3_nt: TGTGCCACCAGTGACTCAGCGTACCGCGCAGATACGCAGTATTTT
v_call: TRBV7-3; d_call: TRBD1; clone_size: NA; j_call: TRBJ2-2; cdr3_aa: CASSSQGQGIGELFF; cdr3_nt: TGTGCCAGCAGCTCGCAAGGACAGGGTATCGGGGAGCTGTTTTTT
v_call: TRBV27; d_call: TRBD1; clone_size: NA; j_call: TRBJ1-1; cdr3_aa: CASSSEGANTEAFF; cdr3_nt: TGTGCCAGCAGTTCAGAGGGGGCGAACACTGAAGCTTTCTTT
v_call: TRBV19; d_call: TRBD1; clone_size: NA; j_call: TRBJ1-3; cdr3_aa: CASSTTGGGGNTIYF; cdr3_nt: TGTGCCAGTAGTACCACAGGGGGCGGTGGAAACACCATATATTTT
v_call: TRBV5-1; d_call: NA; clone_size: NA; j_call: TRBJ1-1; cdr3_aa: CASTSTWGTLNTEAFF; cdr3_nt: TGCGCCAGCACCTCGACGTGGGGTACACTGAACACTGAAGCTTTCTTT
v_call: TRBV7-6; d_call: TRBD1; clone_size: NA; j_call: TRBJ1-2; cdr3_aa: CASSPDYRGLNYGYTF; cdr3_nt: TGTGCCAGCAGCCCTGACTACAGGGGACTCAACTATGGCTACACCTTC
v_call: TRBV7-6; d_call: NA; clone_size: NA; j_call: TRBJ1-1; cdr3_aa: CASSLGGPGGTEAFF; cdr3_nt: TGTGCCAGCAGCTTAGGGGGCCCAGGTGGGACTGAAGCTTTCTTT
v_call: TRBV6-5; d_call: NA; clone_size: NA; j_call: TRBJ1-5; cdr3_aa: CASSYRTEEVKHF; cdr3_nt: TGTGCCAGCAGTTACCGGACAGAGGAGGTGAAACATTTT
v_call: TRBV6-5; d_call: NA; clone_size: NA; j_call: TRBJ1-1; cdr3_aa: CASSYSAALNTEAFF; cdr3_nt: TGTGCCAGCAGTTACTCGGCGGCCTTGAACACTGAAGCTTTCTTT
v_call: TRBV15; d_call: NA; clone_size: NA; j_call: TRBJ2-3; cdr3_aa: CATSRMSTDTQYF; cdr3_nt: TGTGCCACCAGCAGAATGAGCACAGATACGCAGTATTTT
v_call: TRBV5-4; d_call: NA; clone_size: NA; j_call: TRBJ2-1; cdr3_aa: CASSLALANEQFF; cdr3_nt: TGTGCCAGCAGCTTGGCTCTTGCGAATGAGCAGTTCTTC